This T cell receptor (beta chain) came from a study of cytomegalovirus exposure and HLA in healthy donors. Study-level results: The classifier reportedly diagnosed cytomegalovirus status with high specificity and sensitivity. Despite most TCR sequences being rare, some public TCRs occurred in many donors.

Separate from the approximately 700-subject first cohort was the roughly 120-subject validation cohort, to which the donors belonged. Some clones are missing from TCRdb's copy, which holds only in-frame ones; the method was immunoSEQ multiplex PCR. The repertoire includes about 56,000 clones, approximately 95% of them detected once, and 5.8% sits in the top ten. On this clone: Its matching antigen is unknown.

This receptor was identified in a woman younger than 35 in good health and CMV-seronegative. Sequencing was carried out using PBMCs.

CDR3 in amino acids: CASSPSGYGELFF. CDR3 bases: TGTGCCAGCAGCCCTAGCGGGTACGGGGAGCTGTTTTTT. V is TRBV7-3 and J is TRBJ2-2; 8 bases match TRBD2. Germline trimming cut 5 bases from V and 7 bases from J; bases unmatched to any gene: 3. The CDR3 covers 13 residues. Per germline, CDR1 SGHTA and CDR2 FQGTGA.